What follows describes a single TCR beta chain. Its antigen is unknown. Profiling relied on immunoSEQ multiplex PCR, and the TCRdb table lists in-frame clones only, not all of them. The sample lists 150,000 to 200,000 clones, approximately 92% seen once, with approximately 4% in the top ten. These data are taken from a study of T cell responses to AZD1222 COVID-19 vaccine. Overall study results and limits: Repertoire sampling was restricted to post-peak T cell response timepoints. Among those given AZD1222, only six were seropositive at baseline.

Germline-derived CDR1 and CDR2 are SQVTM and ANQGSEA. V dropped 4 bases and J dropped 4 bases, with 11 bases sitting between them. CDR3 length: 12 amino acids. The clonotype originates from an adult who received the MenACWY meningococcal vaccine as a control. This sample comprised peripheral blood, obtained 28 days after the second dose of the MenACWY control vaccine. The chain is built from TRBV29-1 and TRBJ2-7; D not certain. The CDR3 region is CSVVIRQYEQYF. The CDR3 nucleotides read TGCAGCGTTGTTATACGGCAATACGAGCAGTACTTC.